A single sample gave rise to the 18 T cell receptor beta chains below, sequenced in a study of regulatory T cells in long-lasting Graves disease. Time point indicated: newly diagnosed GD, antithyroid drugs for less than 3 months. Researchers made the TCR library from RNA that was extracted from PBMCs. In building TCR beta libraries, iRepertoire HTBI primers were used together with Arm-PCR of CDR3 regions. Each CDR3 protein gets one entry after TCRdb re-called the multiplex PCR reads with MiXCR. The sample yields some 340,000 distinct CDR3 sequences, approximately 12% seen once. These records were also assigned to another study, of T cells in Graves' hyperthyroidism and ophthalmopathy.

This specimen was peripheral blood mononuclear cells (PBMCs), taken at new diagnosis, from a patient treated with antithyroid drugs. These receptors were obtained from a woman aged 18-35 years with Graves disease.

This clonotype was observed a few times. The V call is TRBV7-8, the J call TRBJ1-2, with D unresolved. V lost 0 bases and J lost 2, with 13 bases in between. CDR1 SGHVS and CDR2 FQNEAQ come from the germline V gene. There are 16 residues in the CDR3. CDR3 sequence: CASSLAGVGLNYGYTF. CDR3 DNA: TGTGCCAGCAGCTTAGCTGGTGTCGGACTAAACTATGGCTACACCTTC.

J is TRBJ2-2 and V is TRBV5-1; D not resolved. V was cut by 4 bases and J by 5 bases, with 15 bases left in between. This CDR3 spans 15 amino acids. Germline CDR1 is SGHRS and CDR2 is YFSETQ. CDR3 protein: CASSPDASMTGELFF. CDR3 nucleotides: TGCGCCAGCAGCCCCGACGCGTCTATGACCGGGGAGCTGTTTTTT.

This clonotype was picked up many times. The rearrangement links TRBV20-1 to TRBJ2-1; 11 nucleotides match TRBD1. Germline V gene lookup returns CDR1 DFQATT and CDR2 SNEGSKA (reference sequence). The CDR3 sequence is 17 residues long. V dropped 3 bases and J dropped 4; count of bases not matched to a gene: 11. The CDR3 sequence is CSARKDRGRTLYNEQFF. DNA of the CDR3: TGCAGTGCTAGGAAGGACAGGGGGCGGACTCTTTACAATGAGCAGTTCTTC.

The rearrangement joins TRBV7-9 to TRBJ1-5; TRBD1 agrees at 7 bases. Germline-derived CDR1 and CDR2 are SEHNR and FQNEAQ (reference sequence). This CDR3 has 15 residues. V lost 1 base to trimming and J lost 3 bases; unmatched junction nucleotides: 3. The CDR3 reads CASSLEGQLNQPQHF. The CDR3, as DNA: TGTGCCAGCAGCTTAGAGGGACAGCTCAATCAGCCCCAGCATTTT.

This clonotype was observed at least ten times. The V and J genes are TRBV6-4 and TRBJ1-1; 8 bases map to TRBD1. Looked up from germline, CDR1 is MRHNA and CDR2 is SNTAGT. This CDR3 has 16 residues. Trimming cost V 5 bases and J 9 bases; bases outside gene matches: 17. CDR3 residues: CASSRYQGASLHQAFF. The CDR3, as DNA: TGTGCCAGCAGTAGGTATCAGGGGGCGAGCCTCCATCAAGCTTTCTTT.

This clonotype was observed many times. The chain recombines TRBV20-1 with TRBJ2-3; 11 bases match TRBD2. This CDR3 contains 14 residues. Germline V gene data show CDR1 as DFQATT and CDR2 as SNEGSKA (reference sequence). Losses at the gene ends were 7 bases for V and 1 base for J; bases not matched to a gene: 4. This CDR3 is CSVPTSGGTDTQYF. As DNA, the CDR3 is TGCAGTGTACCGACTAGCGGGGGCACAGATACGCAGTATTTT.

This clonotype was found a few times. A much larger clone is a single base away; this may be a read error. As the CDR3 is not closed by the conserved phenylalanine or tryptophan, this likely results from a read error. This rearrangement joins TRBV11-1 to TRBJ2-7; D gene unclear. CDR1 SGHAT and CDR2 FQDESV come from the germline V gene (reference sequence). There are 13 residues in the CDR3. The V gene lost 2 bases and the J gene lost 3 bases, with 8 bases spanning the gap. This CDR3 is CASSLTVFYEQYI. Here the CDR3 DNA reads TGTGCCAGCAGCTTAACCGTATTCTACGAGCAGTACATC.

V is TRBV27 and J is TRBJ1-1; weak D call: TRBD1 (6 bases). The ends were cut back, 6 bases at V and 1 base at J, with 12 bases in the middle. Germline V gene data show CDR1 as MNHEY and CDR2 as SMNVEV (reference sequence). The CDR3 sequence is 14 residues long. CDR3 DNA sequence: TGTGCCAGCAGCCAAGGGGGGACGAACACTGAAGCTTTCTTT. This translates into CASSQGGTNTEAFF.

This clonotype was found many times. The chain employs TRBV20-1 and TRBJ1-2, with 7 bases that match TRBD1. The CDR3 consists of 16 residues. Germline assignment: CDR1 DFQATT and CDR2 SNEGSKA (reference sequence). With V trimmed by 2 bases and J by 5 bases, 14 bases remained unmatched. CDR3 DNA: TGCAGTGCTAGATCCACAGGGGCCACAAACCTTTATGGCTACACCTTC. Translating gives CSARSTGATNLYGYTF.

This chain's CDR3 is CASSQDGGTDTQYF. The CDR3 nucleotides read TGTGCCAGCAGCCAAGACGGGGGAACAGATACGCAGTATTTT. This sequence joins TRBV14 and TRBJ2-3, with D possibly matching TRBD2 (6 bases). Germline lookup yields CDR1 SGHDN and CDR2 FVKESK. Trimming stripped 0 bases from V and 3 bases from J, with 7 bases between. The CDR3 spans 14 residues. The whole variable domain, remainder taken from reference TRBV14 and TRBJ2-3, is EAGVTQFPSHSVIEKGQTVTLRCDPISGHDNLYWYRRVMGKEIKFLLHFVKESKQDESGMPNNRFLAERTGGTYSTLKVQPAELEDSGVYFCASSQDGGTDTQYFGPGTRLTVL.

Only a few counts were recorded for this clonotype. V and J are TRBV5-6 and TRBJ2-7; D gene uncertain. From germline, CDR1 is SGHDT and CDR2 YYEEEE. The CDR3 has 14 amino acids. V was clipped by 3 bases and J by 2 bases, with 12 bases between them. CDR3 DNA: TGTGCCAGCAGCTATCAGACGGAGACCTACGAGCAGTACTTC. This gives the protein CASSYQTETYEQYF. Variable domain in full (rest from reference TRBV5-6 and TRBJ2-7): DAGVTQSPTHLIKTRGQQVTLRCSPKSGHDTVSWYQQALGQGPQFIFQYYEEEERQRGNFPDRFSGHQFPNYSSELNVNALLLGDSALYLCASSYQTETYEQYFGPGTRLTVT.

This clonotype has just a few counts. The CDR3 protein is CASSFQAPKETQYF. CDR3 sequence (DNA): TGTGCCAGCAGCTTTCAGGCTCCGAAGGAGACCCAGTACTTC. V usage is TRBV5-6 and J usage is TRBJ2-5; D remains ambiguous. Germline V gives CDR1 SGHDT, CDR2 YYEEEE. Trimming stripped 2 bases from V and 5 bases from J, with 13 bases between. The CDR3 loop spans 14 amino acids. The whole variable domain, filled in from reference TRBV5-6 and TRBJ2-5, reads DAGVTQSPTHLIKTRGQQVTLRCSPKSGHDTVSWYQQALGQGPQFIFQYYEEEERQRGNFPDRFSGHQFPNYSSELNVNALLLGDSALYLCASSFQAPKETQYFGPGTRLLVL.

V usage is TRBV4-3 and J usage is TRBJ1-1; D ambiguous. There are 15 residues in the CDR3. V lost 1 base and J lost 1, with 10 bases in between. Germline V gives CDR1 LGHNA, CDR2 YSLEER. CDR3 bases: TGCGCCAGCAGCCAAGGAGTCAGTCCGAACACTGAAGCTTTCTTT. It specifies CASSQGVSPNTEAFF.

This clonotype has ten or more counts. The V gene is TRBV20-1, the J gene TRBJ2-7; D unclear. Germline-derived CDR1 and CDR2 are DFQATT and SNEGSKA (reference sequence). CDR3 length: 16 residues. V lost 2 bases to trimming and J lost 1 base, with 18 bases between them. In DNA form, the CDR3 reads TGCAGTGCTAGACCAGCACCCGAGGCACTTTCCTACGAGCAGTACTTC. Translating it yields CSARPAPEALSYEQYF.

Ten or more counts support this clonotype. The chain uses TRBV7-3 and TRBJ2-1; TRBD1 or TRBD2 may be the D gene (5 bases each). This CDR3 has 15 residues. CDR1 is SGHTA, CDR2 FQGTGA, per germline. V shed 6 bases and J shed 4 bases, with 16 bases lying between them. The CDR3 sequence: CASSPSGALYNEQFF. CDR3 nucleotides: TGTGCCAGCAGTCCCTCCGGGGCACTTTACAATGAGCAGTTCTTC.

This clonotype appeared many times. This rearrangement joins TRBV4-2 to TRBJ1-1; no clear D. Per germline, CDR1 LGHNA and CDR2 YNFKEQ. The CDR3 spans 14 residues. V was trimmed by 0 bases and J by 4 bases, leaving 9 bases between them. CDR3 in amino acids: CASSQDSGITEAFF. CDR3 in DNA: TGTGCCAGCAGCCAAGACTCAGGTATCACTGAAGCTTTCTTT.

This clonotype came up a few times. This likely comes from a read error, as the CDR3 has no conserved phenylalanine or tryptophan at its end. V usage is TRBV9 and J usage is TRBJ2-1; TRBD2 matches at 8 bases. CDR3 length: 17 amino acids. Looked up from germline, CDR1 is SGDLS and CDR2 is YYNGEE. J lost 8 bases, V lost 0 bases, and 13 bases had no gene match. Here the CDR3 reads CASSVVSGGIPNDEQFL. The CDR3 DNA sequence: TGTGCCAGCAGCGTAGTCTCGGGGGGGATACCCAACGATGAGCAGTTCCTC.

This clonotype has a count of ten or more. The CDR3 loop reads CASSHGGAGEQFF. For the CDR3, the DNA is TGTGCCAGCAGCCACGGGGGGGCGGGGGAGCAGTTCTTC. This chain connects TRBV7-3 to TRBJ2-1; 8 positions match TRBD2. V gave up 5 bases and J gave up 10 bases; unmatched junction bases: 7. CDR1 is SGHTA and CDR2 is FQGTGA in the germline V gene. The CDR3 contains 13 residues.